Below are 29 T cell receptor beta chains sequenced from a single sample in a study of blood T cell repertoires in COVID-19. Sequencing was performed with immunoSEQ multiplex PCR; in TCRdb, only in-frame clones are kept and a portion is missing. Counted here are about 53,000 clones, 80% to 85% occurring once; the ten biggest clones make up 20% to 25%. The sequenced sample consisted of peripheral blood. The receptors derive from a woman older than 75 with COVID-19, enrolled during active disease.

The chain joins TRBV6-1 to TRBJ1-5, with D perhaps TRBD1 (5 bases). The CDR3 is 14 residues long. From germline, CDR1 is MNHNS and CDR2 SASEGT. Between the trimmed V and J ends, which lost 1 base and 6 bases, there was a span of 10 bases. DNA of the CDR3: TGTGCCAGCAGTGAAGGGTCCAGGGTTCAGCCCCAGCATTTT. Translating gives CASSEGSRVQPQHF.

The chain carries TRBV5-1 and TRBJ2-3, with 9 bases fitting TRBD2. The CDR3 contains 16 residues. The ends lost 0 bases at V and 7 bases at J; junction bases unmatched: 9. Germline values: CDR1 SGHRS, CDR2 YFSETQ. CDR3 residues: CASSLAASGNKYTQYF. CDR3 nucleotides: TGCGCCAGCAGCTTGGCGGCTAGCGGGAATAAGTATACGCAGTATTTT.

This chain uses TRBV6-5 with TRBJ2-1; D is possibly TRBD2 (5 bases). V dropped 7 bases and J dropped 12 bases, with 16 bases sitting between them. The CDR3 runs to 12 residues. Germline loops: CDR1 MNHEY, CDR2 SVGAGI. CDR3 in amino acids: CASNSPGVGQFF. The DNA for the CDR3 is TGTGCCAGCAACTCGCCCGGGGTTGGGCAGTTCTTC.

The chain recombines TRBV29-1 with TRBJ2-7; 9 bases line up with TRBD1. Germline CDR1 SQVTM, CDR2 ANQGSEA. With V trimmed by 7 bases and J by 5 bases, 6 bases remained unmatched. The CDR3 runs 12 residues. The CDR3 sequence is CSAGTGNHEQYF. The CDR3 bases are TGCAGCGCTGGGACAGGGAACCACGAGCAGTACTTC.

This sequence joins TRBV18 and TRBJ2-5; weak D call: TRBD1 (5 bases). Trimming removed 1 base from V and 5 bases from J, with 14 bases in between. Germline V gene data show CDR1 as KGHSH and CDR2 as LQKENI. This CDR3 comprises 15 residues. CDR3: CASSPQTTVPETQYF. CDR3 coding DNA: TGTGCCAGCTCACCACAAACGACAGTACCCGAGACCCAGTACTTC.

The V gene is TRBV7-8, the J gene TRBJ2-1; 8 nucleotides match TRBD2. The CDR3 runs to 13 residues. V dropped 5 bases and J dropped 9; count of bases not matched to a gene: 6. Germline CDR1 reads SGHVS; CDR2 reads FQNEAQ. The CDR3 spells CASSPGTRIEQFF. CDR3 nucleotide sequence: TGTGCCAGCAGCCCTGGGACTAGGATTGAGCAGTTCTTC.

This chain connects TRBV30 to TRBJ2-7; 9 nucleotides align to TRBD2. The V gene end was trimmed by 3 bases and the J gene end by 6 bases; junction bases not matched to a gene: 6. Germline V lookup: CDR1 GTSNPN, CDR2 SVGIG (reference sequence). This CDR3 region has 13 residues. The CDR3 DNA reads TGTGCCTGGAGACTAGCGGGCGGAACCGAGCAGTACTTC. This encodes CAWRLAGGTEQYF.

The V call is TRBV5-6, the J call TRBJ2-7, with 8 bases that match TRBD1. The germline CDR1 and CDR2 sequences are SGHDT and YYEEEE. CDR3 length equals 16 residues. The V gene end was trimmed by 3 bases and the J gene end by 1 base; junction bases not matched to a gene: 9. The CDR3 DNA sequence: TGTGCCAGCAGCTCCCCAGGACAGGGCGCATCCTACGAGCAGTACTTC. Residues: CASSSPGQGASYEQYF. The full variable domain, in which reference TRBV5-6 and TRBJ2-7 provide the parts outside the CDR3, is DAGVTQSPTHLIKTRGQQVTLRCSPKSGHDTVSWYQQALGQGPQFIFQYYEEEERQRGNFPDRFSGHQFPNYSSELNVNALLLGDSALYLCASSSPGQGASYEQYFGPGTRLTVT.

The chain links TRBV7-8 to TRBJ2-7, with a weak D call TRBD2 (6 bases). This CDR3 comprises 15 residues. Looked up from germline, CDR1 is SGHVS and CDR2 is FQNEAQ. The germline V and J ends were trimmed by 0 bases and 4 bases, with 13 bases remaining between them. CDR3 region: CASSLALGLRYEQYF. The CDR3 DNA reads TGTGCCAGCAGCTTAGCGTTGGGACTCCGATACGAGCAGTACTTC.

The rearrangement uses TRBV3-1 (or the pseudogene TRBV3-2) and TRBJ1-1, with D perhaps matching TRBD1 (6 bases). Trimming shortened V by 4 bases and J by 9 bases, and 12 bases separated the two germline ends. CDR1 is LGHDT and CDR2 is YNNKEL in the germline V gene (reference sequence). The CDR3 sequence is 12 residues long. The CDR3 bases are TGTGCCAGCAGCCTTGACAGGCGGAAAGCTTTCTTT. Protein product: CASSLDRRKAFF.

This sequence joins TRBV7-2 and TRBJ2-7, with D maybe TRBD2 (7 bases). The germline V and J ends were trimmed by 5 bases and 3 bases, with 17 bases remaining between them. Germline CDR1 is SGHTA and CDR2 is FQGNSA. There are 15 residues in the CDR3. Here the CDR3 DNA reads TGTGCCAGCAGCAAAGGGGGAGCGGGGTACTACGAGCAGTACTTC. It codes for CASSKGGAGYYEQYF. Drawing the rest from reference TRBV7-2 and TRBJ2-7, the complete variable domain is GAGVSQSPSNKVTEKGKDVELRCDPISGHTALYWYRQSLGQGLEFLIYFQGNSAPDKSGLPSDRFSAERTGGSVSTLTIQRTQQEDSAVYLCASSKGGAGYYEQYFGPGTRLTVT.

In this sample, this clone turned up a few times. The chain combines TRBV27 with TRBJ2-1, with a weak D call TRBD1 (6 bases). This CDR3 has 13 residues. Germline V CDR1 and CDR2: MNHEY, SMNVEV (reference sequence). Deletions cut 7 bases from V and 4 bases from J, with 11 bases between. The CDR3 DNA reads TGTGCCAGCACCGCACAGGGATACAATGAGCAGTTCTTC. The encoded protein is CASTAQGYNEQFF.

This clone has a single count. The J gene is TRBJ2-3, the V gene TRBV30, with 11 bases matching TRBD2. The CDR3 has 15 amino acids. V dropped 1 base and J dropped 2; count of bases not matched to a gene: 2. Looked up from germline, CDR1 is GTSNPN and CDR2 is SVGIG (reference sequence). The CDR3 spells CAWSGLAGFTDTQYF. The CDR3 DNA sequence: TGTGCCTGGAGTGGACTAGCGGGATTCACAGATACGCAGTATTTT.

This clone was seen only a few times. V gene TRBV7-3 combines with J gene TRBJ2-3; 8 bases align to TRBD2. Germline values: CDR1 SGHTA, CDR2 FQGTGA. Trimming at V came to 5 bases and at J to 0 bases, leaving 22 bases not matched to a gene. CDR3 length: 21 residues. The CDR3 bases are TGTGCCAGCAGCCGGGCGAAGTGGGCGGGAGGTTCGGATCCTAGCACAGATACGCAGTATTTT. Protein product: CASSRAKWAGGSDPSTDTQYF.

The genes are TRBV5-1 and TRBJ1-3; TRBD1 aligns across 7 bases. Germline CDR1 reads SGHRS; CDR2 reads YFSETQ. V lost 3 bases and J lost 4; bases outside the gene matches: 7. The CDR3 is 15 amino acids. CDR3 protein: CASSWTGQPGNTIYF. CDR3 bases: TGCGCCAGCAGCTGGACGGGACAGCCCGGAAACACCATATATTTT.

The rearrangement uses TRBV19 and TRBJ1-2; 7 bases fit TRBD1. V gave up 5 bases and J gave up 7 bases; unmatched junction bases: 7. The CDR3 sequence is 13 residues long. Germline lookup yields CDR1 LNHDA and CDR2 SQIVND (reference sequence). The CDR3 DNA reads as TGTGCCAGTAGTCCAACAGGGGCCGCTGGCTACACCTTC. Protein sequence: CASSPTGAAGYTF.

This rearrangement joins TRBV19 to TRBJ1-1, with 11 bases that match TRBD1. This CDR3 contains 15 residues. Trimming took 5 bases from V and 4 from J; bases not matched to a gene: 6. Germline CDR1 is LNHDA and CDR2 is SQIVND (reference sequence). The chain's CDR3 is CASSSRTGGGTEAFF. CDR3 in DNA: TGTGCCAGTAGTTCGCGGACAGGGGGCGGCACTGAAGCTTTCTTT. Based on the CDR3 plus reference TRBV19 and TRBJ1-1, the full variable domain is DGGITQSPKYLFRKEGQNVTLSCEQNLNHDAMYWYRQDPGQGLRLIYYSQIVNDFQKGDIAEGYSVSREKKESFPLTVTSAQKNPTAFYLCASSSRTGGGTEAFFGQGTRLTVV.

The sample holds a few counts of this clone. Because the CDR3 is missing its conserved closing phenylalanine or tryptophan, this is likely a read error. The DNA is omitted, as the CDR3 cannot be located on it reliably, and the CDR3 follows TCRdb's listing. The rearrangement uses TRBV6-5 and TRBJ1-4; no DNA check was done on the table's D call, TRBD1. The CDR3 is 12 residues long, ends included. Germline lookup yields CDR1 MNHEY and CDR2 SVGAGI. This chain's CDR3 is CASSFQPGQGGR.

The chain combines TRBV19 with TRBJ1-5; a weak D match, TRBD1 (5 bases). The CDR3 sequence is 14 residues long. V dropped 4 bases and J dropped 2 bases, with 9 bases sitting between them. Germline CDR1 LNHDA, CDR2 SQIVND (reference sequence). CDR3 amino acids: CASSTQEGNQPQHF. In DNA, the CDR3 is TGTGCCAGTAGTACACAGGAAGGCAATCAGCCCCAGCATTTT.

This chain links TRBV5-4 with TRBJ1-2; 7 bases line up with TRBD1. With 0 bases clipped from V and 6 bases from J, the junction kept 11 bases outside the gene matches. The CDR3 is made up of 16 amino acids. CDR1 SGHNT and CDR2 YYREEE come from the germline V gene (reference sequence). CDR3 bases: TGTGCCAGCAGCTTGGGACAGGGTTTAATTCACGATGGCTACACCTTC. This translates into CASSLGQGLIHDGYTF.

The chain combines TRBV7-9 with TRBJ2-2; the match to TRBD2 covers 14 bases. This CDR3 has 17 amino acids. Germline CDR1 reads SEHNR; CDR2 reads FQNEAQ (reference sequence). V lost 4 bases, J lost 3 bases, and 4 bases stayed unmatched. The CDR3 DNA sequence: TGTGCCAGCAGCTCAAGACTAGCGGGAGGGGACACCGGGGAGCTGTTTTTT. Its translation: CASSSRLAGGDTGELFF.

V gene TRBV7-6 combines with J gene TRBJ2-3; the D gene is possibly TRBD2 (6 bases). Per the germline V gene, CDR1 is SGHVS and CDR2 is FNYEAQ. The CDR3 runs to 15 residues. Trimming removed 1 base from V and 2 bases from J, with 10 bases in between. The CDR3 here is CASSLGAGTTDTQYF. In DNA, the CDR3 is TGTGCCAGCAGCTTAGGAGCGGGCACCACAGATACGCAGTATTTT.

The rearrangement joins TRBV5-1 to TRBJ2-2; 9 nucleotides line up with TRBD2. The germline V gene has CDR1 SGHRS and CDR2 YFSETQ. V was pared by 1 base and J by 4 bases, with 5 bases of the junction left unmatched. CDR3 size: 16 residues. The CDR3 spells CASSLSAGGGTGELFF. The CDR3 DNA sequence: TGCGCCAGCAGCTTGAGCGCGGGAGGGGGCACCGGGGAGCTGTTTTTT.

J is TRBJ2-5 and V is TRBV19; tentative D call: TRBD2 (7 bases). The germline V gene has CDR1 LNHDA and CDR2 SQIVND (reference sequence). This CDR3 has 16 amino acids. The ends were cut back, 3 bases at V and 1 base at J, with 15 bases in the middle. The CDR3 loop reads CASSMGGAPFQETQYF. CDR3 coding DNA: TGTGCCAGTAGTATGGGGGGGGCCCCCTTCCAAGAGACCCAGTACTTC.

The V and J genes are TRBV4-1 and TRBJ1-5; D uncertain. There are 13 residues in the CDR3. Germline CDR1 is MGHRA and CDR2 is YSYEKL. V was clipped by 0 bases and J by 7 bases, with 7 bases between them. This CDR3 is CASSQDRGQPQHF. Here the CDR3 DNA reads TGCGCCAGCAGCCAAGATAGAGGCCAGCCCCAGCATTTT.

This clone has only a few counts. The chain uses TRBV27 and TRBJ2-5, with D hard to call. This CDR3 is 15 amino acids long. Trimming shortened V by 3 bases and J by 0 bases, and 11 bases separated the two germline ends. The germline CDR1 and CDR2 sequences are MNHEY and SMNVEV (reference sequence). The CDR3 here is CASSLSSVYQETQYF. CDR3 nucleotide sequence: TGTGCCAGCAGTTTGTCAAGCGTGTACCAAGAGACCCAGTACTTC.

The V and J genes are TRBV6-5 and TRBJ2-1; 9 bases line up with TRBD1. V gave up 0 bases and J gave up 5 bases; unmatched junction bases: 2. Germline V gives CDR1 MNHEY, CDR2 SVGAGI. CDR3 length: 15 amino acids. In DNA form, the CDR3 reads TGTGCCAGCAGTTACTCTGGACAGGGGAACAATGAGCAGTTCTTC. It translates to CASSYSGQGNNEQFF.

The CDR3 bases are TGTGCCAGCAGTCTAATGGGAGGGAATCAGCCCCAGCATTTT. Its translation: CASSLMGGNQPQHF. This chain uses TRBV7-2 with TRBJ1-5; no clear D. Trimming stripped 6 bases from V and 4 bases from J, with 13 bases between. The germline CDR1 and CDR2 sequences are SGHTA and FQGNSA. CDR3 size: 14 residues.

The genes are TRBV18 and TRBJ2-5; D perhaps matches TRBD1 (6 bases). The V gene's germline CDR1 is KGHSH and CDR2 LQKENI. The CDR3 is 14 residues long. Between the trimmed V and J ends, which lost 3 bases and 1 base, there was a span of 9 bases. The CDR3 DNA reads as TGTGCCAGCTCACCGGGGACAAGCCAAGAGACCCAGTACTTC. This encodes CASSPGTSQETQYF.